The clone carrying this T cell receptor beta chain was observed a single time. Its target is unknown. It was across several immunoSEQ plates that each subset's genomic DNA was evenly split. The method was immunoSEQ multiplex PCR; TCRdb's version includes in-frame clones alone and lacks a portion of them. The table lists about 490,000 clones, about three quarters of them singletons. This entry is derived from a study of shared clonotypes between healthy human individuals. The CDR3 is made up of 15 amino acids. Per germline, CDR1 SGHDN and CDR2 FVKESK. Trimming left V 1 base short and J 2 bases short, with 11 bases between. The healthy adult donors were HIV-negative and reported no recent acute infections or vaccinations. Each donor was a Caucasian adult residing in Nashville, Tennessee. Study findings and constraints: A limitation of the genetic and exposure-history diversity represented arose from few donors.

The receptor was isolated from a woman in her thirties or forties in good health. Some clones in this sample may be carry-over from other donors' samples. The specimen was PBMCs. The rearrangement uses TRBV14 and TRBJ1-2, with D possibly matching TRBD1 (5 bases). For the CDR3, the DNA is TGTGCCAGCAGCCAAGGAATAGGGGTAAACTATGGCTACACCTTC. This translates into CASSQGIGVNYGYTF.